These 18 T cell receptor beta chains were sequenced from one sample in a study of lymphopenia after photon versus proton radiotherapy. Only in-frame clones appear in the TCRdb table, and some are missing; sequencing was by immunoSEQ multiplex PCR. The sample holds 60,000 to 75,000 clones, around 85% seen once. This sample comprised peripheral blood, obtained from a patient treated with photon-based radiotherapy. The receptors shown here come from a man between 35 and 55 years old with gastric cancer.

The chain uses TRBV19 and TRBJ2-5, with TRBD2 as a possible D gene (5 bases). V lost 5 bases to trimming and J lost 5 bases, with 18 bases between them. The V gene's germline CDR1 is LNHDA and CDR2 SQIVND (reference sequence). CDR3 length: 15 amino acids. CDR3 bases: TGTGCCAGTAGTGTCTCGGATCTCCCGGGGGAGACCCAGTACTTC. This codes for CASSVSDLPGETQYF. Based on the CDR3 plus reference TRBV19 and TRBJ2-5, the full variable domain is DGGITQSPKYLFRKEGQNVTLSCEQNLNHDAMYWYRQDPGQGLRLIYYSQIVNDFQKGDIAEGYSVSREKKESFPLTVTSAQKNPTAFYLCASSVSDLPGETQYFGPGTRLLVL.

The genes are TRBV10-3 and TRBJ2-5; no definite D call. V was cut by 3 bases and J by 5 bases, with 4 bases left in between. The CDR3 is 11 residues long. Germline CDR1 reads ENHRY; CDR2 reads SYGVKD. This chain's CDR3 is CAISDGETQYF. For the CDR3, the DNA is TGTGCCATCAGTGACGGGGAGACCCAGTACTTC.

The rearrangement links TRBV10-3 to TRBJ1-1; D gene unclear. V dropped 3 bases and J dropped 0 bases, with 5 bases sitting between them. The CDR3 has 13 amino acids. Germline V CDR1 and CDR2: ENHRY, SYGVKD. DNA of the CDR3: TGTGCCATCAGTGACAGCCTGAACACTGAAGCTTTCTTT. This codes for CAISDSLNTEAFF.

The chain joins TRBV18 to TRBJ1-4; tentatively, D is TRBD1 (6 bases). Germline-derived CDR1 and CDR2 are KGHSH and LQKENI. The CDR3 runs to 16 residues. Trimming pared 0 bases from V and 4 bases from J, leaving 12 bases between. CDR3 region: CASSPPQDSNNEKLFF. The DNA for the CDR3 is TGTGCCAGCTCACCACCACAGGACAGCAATAATGAAAAACTGTTTTTT.

This chain connects TRBV6-5 to TRBJ2-3; D possibly corresponds to TRBD2 (6 bases). Germline-derived CDR1 and CDR2 are MNHEY and SVGAGI. The CDR3 length is 14 residues. Trimming shortened V by 6 bases and J by 3 bases, and 13 bases separated the two germline ends. The CDR3 DNA sequence: TGTGCCAGCAGCCTCGGGGAGGTAACAGATACGCAGTATTTT. Encoded protein: CASSLGEVTDTQYF.

V and J are TRBV7-6 and TRBJ2-3; the match to TRBD2 covers 9 bases. The germline V gene has CDR1 SGHVS and CDR2 FNYEAQ. The CDR3 has 15 residues. V dropped 6 bases and J dropped 0; count of bases not matched to a gene: 4. The CDR3 loop is CASSHLAGSTDTQYF. CDR3 nucleotides: TGTGCCAGCAGTCACCTAGCGGGAAGCACAGATACGCAGTATTTT.

The gene calls are TRBV5-4 and TRBJ2-1; 9 bases align to TRBD2. The CDR3 runs to 13 residues. Germline assignment: CDR1 SGHNT and CDR2 YYREEE (reference sequence). V trimming: 4 bases; J trimming: 9 bases; junction bases outside the gene matches: 5. In DNA form, the CDR3 reads TGTGCCAGCAGCGTCGGGACTAGCACTGAGCAGTTCTTC. Encoded protein: CASSVGTSTEQFF.

V and J are TRBV7-3 and TRBJ2-2; D unclear. The CDR3 contains 15 residues. The V gene's germline CDR1 is SGHTA and CDR2 FQGTGA. The ends were cut back, 5 bases at V and 8 bases at J, with 18 bases in the middle. The CDR3 protein is CASSATTGPWGELFF. Here the CDR3 DNA reads TGTGCCAGCAGCGCCACCACCGGGCCCTGGGGGGAGCTGTTTTTT.

This rearrangement joins TRBV29-1 to TRBJ2-4; a possible D gene is TRBD1 (6 bases). The CDR3 covers 13 residues. The germline gives CDR1 SQVTM, CDR2 ANQGSEA. V gave up 7 bases and J gave up 4 bases, with 14 bases separating them. The CDR3 is CSARDKLKNIQYF. DNA of the CDR3: TGCAGCGCCCGGGACAAGCTTAAAAACATTCAGTACTTC. Together with reference TRBV29-1 and TRBJ2-4, the CDR3 gives the full variable domain: SAVISQKPSRDICQRGTSLTIQCQVDSQVTMMFWYRQQPGQSLTLIATANQGSEATYESGFVIDKFPISRPNLTFSTLTVSNMSPEDSSIYLCSARDKLKNIQYFGAGTRLSVL.

The chain carries TRBV19 and TRBJ2-7; 9 nucleotides line up with TRBD1. The V segment lost 3 bases and the J segment 7 bases; nucleotides outside the gene matches: 4. The CDR3 contains 13 residues. Germline CDR1 LNHDA, CDR2 SQIVND (reference sequence). The CDR3 bases are TGTGCCAGTAGTATCACAGGGGGCGGGGAGCAGTACTTC. Encoded protein: CASSITGGGEQYF.

J is TRBJ2-2 and V is TRBV18; possibly TRBD1 for D (6 bases). The length of the CDR3 is 13 residues. V was clipped by 5 bases and J by 5 bases, with 9 bases between them. Germline CDR1 reads KGHSH; CDR2 reads LQKENI. CDR3 coding DNA: TGTGCCAGCTCAGTTGGGACAACCGGGGAGCTGTTTTTT. Amino acids: CASSVGTTGELFF.

This chain uses TRBV19 with TRBJ1-5, with a tentative D call TRBD1 (5 bases). The V gene lost 3 bases and the J gene lost 4 bases, with 16 bases spanning the gap. This CDR3 region has 16 residues. Germline V gene lookup returns CDR1 LNHDA and CDR2 SQIVND (reference sequence). CDR3 bases: TGTGCCAGTAGTATTATTTCGGGGGGTGGGAATCAGCCCCAGCATTTT. Translated, it gives CASSIISGGGNQPQHF.

The V call is TRBV30, the J call TRBJ1-2, with D unresolved. V lost 1 base, J lost 2 bases, and 8 bases lay in between. The CDR3 has 13 amino acids. Germline lookup yields CDR1 GTSNPN and CDR2 SVGIG (reference sequence). The CDR3 nucleotides are TGTGCCTGGAGTGGTTTAGGCAACTATGGCTACACCTTC. It codes for CAWSGLGNYGYTF.

V usage is TRBV5-6 and J usage is TRBJ1-2; TRBD1 might be the D (5 bases). This CDR3 has 14 residues. The germline gives CDR1 SGHDT, CDR2 YYEEEE. The V gene lost 0 bases and the J gene lost 2 bases, with 8 bases spanning the gap. The CDR3 nucleotides read TGTGCCAGCAGCTTGGACAGGACCAACTATGGCTACACCTTC. This encodes CASSLDRTNYGYTF.

The rearrangement joins TRBV19 to TRBJ2-2, with D perhaps being TRBD1 or TRBD2 (5 bases each). Germline V gene sequence: CDR1 LNHDA, CDR2 SQIVND (reference sequence). The CDR3 is 15 amino acids. V was trimmed by 6 bases and J by 4 bases, leaving 15 bases between them. The CDR3, as DNA: TGTGCCAGTAGAGTCGGGACGGTTGTCACCGGGGAGCTGTTTTTT. This encodes CASRVGTVVTGELFF.

The rearrangement joins TRBV2 to TRBJ2-3, with TRBD2 matching over 13 bases. The germline CDR1 and CDR2 sequences are SNHLY and FYNNEI. The V segment lost 7 bases and the J segment 3 bases; nucleotides outside the gene matches: 7. This CDR3 region has 16 residues. This CDR3 reads CASTGGTSGNTDTQYF. Written as DNA, the CDR3 is TGTGCCAGCACAGGGGGGACTAGCGGGAATACAGATACGCAGTATTTT.

The genes are TRBV5-4 and TRBJ2-7; no clear D. This CDR3 is built from 12 residues. V lost 0 bases and J 7 bases, leaving 8 bases between the germline ends. In germline, CDR1 is SGHNT, CDR2 YYREEE (reference sequence). The CDR3 bases are TGTGCCAGCAGCTTGGTTGGGCAGGAGCAGTACTTC. Translating it yields CASSLVGQEQYF.

Note on this clone: The sample holds other DNA sequences that translate to the same CDR3. This chain links TRBV11-3 with TRBJ2-2, with TRBD1 identical over 7 bases. Germline V gene lookup returns CDR1 SGHNT and CDR2 YENEEA. The V and J ends lost 1 base and 2 bases, in that order; junction bases with no gene match: 1. The CDR3 covers 15 residues. CDR3 amino acids: CASSLGQGNTGELFF. The CDR3 region has the DNA TGTGCCAGCAGCTTAGGACAGGGCAACACCGGGGAGCTGTTTTTT.